This record concerns one T cell receptor beta chain sequence. Its antigen is undetermined. The sample belongs to a study of cytomegalovirus exposure and HLA in healthy donors. Broader study findings: In a later analysis, TCR beta V- and J-gene trimming showed a link to a missense DCLRE1C variant.

The length of the CDR3 is 17 residues. Germline V gene data show CDR1 as MGHDK and CDR2 as SYGVNS. Trimming removed 3 bases from V and 5 bases from J, with 22 bases in between. In the PCR, 60 Vbeta and 13 Jbeta primers were used. Original data processing: It was a later analysis that counted about 80 million unique TCR beta chains, of which about 10 million were shared. Only in-frame clones appear in the TCRdb table, and some are missing; sequencing was by immunoSEQ multiplex PCR. The V and J calls and clone size were taken over from that table, and D and trimming were inferred from the DNA. The repertoire holds tens of thousands of clones, over 60% seen once, with about 16% in the top ten.

The chain is built from TRBV25-1 and TRBJ1-1; D might be TRBD1 (5 bases). The sample taken for sequencing was PBMCs. The receptor was isolated from a woman aged 40-49 years in good health and CMV-seropositive. In DNA, the CDR3 is TGTGCCAGCAGTGATTTTTACCCCCCGGGGGTGAGTACTGAAGCTTTCTTT. This translates into CASSDFYPPGVSTEAFF.